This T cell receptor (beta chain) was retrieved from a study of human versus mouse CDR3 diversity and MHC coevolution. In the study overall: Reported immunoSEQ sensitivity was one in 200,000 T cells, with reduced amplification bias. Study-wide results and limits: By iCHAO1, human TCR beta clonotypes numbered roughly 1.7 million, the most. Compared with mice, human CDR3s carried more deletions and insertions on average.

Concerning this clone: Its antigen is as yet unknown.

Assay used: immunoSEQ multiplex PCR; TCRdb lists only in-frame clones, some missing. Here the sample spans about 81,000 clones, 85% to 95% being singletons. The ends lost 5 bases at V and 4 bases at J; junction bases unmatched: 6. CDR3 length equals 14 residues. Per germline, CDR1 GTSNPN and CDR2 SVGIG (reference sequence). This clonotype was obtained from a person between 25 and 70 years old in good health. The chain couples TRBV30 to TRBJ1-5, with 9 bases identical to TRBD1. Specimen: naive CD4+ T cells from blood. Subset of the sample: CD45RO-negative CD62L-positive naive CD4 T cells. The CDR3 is CAWGGQGENQPQHF. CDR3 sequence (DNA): TGTGCCTGGGGGGGACAGGGCGAAAATCAGCCCCAGCATTTT.